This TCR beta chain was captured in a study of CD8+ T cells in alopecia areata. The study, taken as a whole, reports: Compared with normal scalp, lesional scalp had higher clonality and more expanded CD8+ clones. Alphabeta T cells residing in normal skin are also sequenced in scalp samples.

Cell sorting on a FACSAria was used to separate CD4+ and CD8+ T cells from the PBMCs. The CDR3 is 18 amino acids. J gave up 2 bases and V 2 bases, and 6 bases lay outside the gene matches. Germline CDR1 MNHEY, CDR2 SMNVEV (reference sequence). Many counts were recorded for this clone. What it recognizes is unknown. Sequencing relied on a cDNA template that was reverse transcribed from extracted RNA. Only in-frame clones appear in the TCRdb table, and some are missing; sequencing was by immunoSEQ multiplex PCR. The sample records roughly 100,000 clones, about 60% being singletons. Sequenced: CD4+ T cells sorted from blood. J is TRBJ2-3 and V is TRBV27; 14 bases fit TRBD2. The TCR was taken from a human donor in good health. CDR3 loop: CASSLVGLAGGTTDTQYF. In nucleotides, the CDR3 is TGTGCCAGCAGTTTAGTAGGACTAGCGGGGGGCACCACAGATACGCAGTATTTT.